This T cell receptor beta chain was documented in a study of shared clonotypes between healthy human individuals (dated by TCRdb to 2019 to 2021). In the study overall: A few men and two women, aged 18 to 49 years, made up the cohort. Per donor, leukapheresis produced somewhere between about 0.94 and 9 billion PBMCs. For each donor, three plates each were used for CD4 naive and CD4 memory, two plates were used for CD8 naive, and one plate was used for CD8 memory. Libraries were prepared and TCR repertoires were sequenced by different laboratories using diverse techniques, in order to increase sequencing depth and limit assay-specific biases. To estimate repertoire size and how much clonotypes are shared between individuals, the study performed deep sequencing of blood TCR repertoires from five healthy adults.

From a lookup of the germline V gene (reference sequence), CDR1 and CDR2 are SEHNR and FQNEAQ. For this chain, trimming is 5 bases at the V end and 3 bases at the J end, and the number of junction bases without a gene match is 6. Its CDR3 holds 16 amino acids, cysteine through phenylalanine. Only the CDR3 DNA stays, 48 bases, in frame from base 1. Summary of the overall study and its limitations: Sampling was limited to blood, and TCR repertoires in tissue likely differ from TCR repertoires in blood. Based on pairwise subsampling, the degree of clonotype sharing among donors was expected to be affected by sequencing depth. Clonotypes shared by all four sorted-subset donors showed higher generation probabilities than non-shared clonotypes. Roughly 5% of naive CD4, 3.5% of naive CD8, about 2.4% of memory CD4, and roughly 0.4% of memory CD8 clonotypes were shared across several donors. Estimated clonotype richness was generally larger for naive than for memory subsets. The small number of donors limited the genetic and exposure-history diversity represented. Incomplete sequencing was indicated by rarefaction of sorted-subset datasets, despite the large sequencing depth.

Using the deep immunoSEQ assay, TCR CDR3 regions were amplified from genomic DNA by multiplex PCR. Genomic DNA extracted from each cell subset was distributed evenly over all wells of several immunoSEQ 96-well plates, and each plate served as one replicate. For sorted subsets, each replicate PCR was loaded with 200 ng genomic DNA, equivalent to some 31,000 T cell genomes. The purified libraries were quantified using a Qubit 3.0 fluorometer, sized with a Bioanalyzer 2100, and then quantified again using the KAPA Library Quantification kit. A separate single-read 150-cycle Illumina NextSeq 550 flow cell was used to sequence each immunoSEQ 96-well plate. Per the source publication's procedure: Because the immunoSEQ output held only junctional sequences and lacked quality scores, the filtering could not match the filtering applied to full-length reads. To assign V/J genes and CDR3, sequences were annotated against IMGT germline references using PyIR, a Python wrapper for IgBLAST v1.9. Any read was removed if the V/J assignment was weak (E-value above 1e-6), the CDR3 was missing, or the read contained stop codons, out-of-frame junctions, or ambiguous translated residues. V3J clonotypes were defined as sequences sharing an identical inferred V gene, J gene, and CDR3 amino acid sequence. Percentage overlap between repertoires was calculated by dividing the number of shared unique clonotypes by the size of the smaller repertoire. Repertoire richness was assessed with RTK rarefaction, the Chao1 estimator, and Recon v2.1 estimates of unobserved clonotypes. Generation probabilities were computed with OLGA for all TCRbeta clonotypes obtained by the gDNA method from several donors. TCRdb mirrors the immuneACCESS table, restricted to in-frame sequences. Some clones are absent from its copies; in checked studies, under half trace to an unresolved V gene, and the reason for the others is unknown. V and J calls and clone size are as listed in that table; D and trimming were resolved from the DNA. This sample is represented by around 1,100,000 clones; roughly 77% of them were singletons. Jointly, the top ten make up 0.7% to 0.95% of the sample.

Healthy HIV-negative adults with no recently reported acute infections or vaccinations were included as donors. Only Caucasian adults living in Nashville, Tennessee, USA were represented among the donors. CD4+ T cells were enriched by magnetic negative selection; naive cells were then positively selected on CD45RA, and the negative fraction formed the memory subset. Blood was collected by leukapheresis, and PBMCs were isolated by Ficoll-Histopaque density gradient centrifugation and then cryopreserved in liquid nitrogen vapor phase. Analytical flow cytometry was used to check the purity and quantity of each magnetically sorted T cell population. Each sorted fraction had its genomic DNA isolated and then quantified by UV absorbance on a Nanodrop 2000c. To note about this clone: No cognate antigen has been identified for it. No quality values exist for individual bases; no much larger clone is one base distant.

The rearrangement joined TRBV7-9 to TRBJ2-1; TRBD2 aligns with 11 central bases. Source material: memory CD4+ T cells from PBMCs. Taken with the paper, the label for cell subset or site translates to: CD45RA-negative fraction. This clonotype was sampled from a man younger than 35 in good health. Some clones in this sample may be carry-over from other donors' samples. The DNA is as follows: TGTGCCAGCAGCCTTAGCGGGAGGGAGATCTACAATGAGCAGTTCTTC. It translates to CASSLSGREIYNEQFF.